A single sample is the source of the 20 T cell receptor beta chains below, sequenced in a study of early T cells in non-severe SARS-CoV-2 infection. TCRdb fed the 5' RACE reads into MiXCR, producing one record per CDR3 protein. The sample includes about 24,000 distinct CDR3 sequences, approximately 4.5% of them seen just once. The sample comprised whole blood. Every receptor here comes from an adult who was a healthcare worker with PCR-confirmed SARS-CoV-2 infection or an uninfected control (not recorded which).

This clonotype was counted at least ten times. The chain joins TRBV6-1 to TRBJ1-1, with a possible D match to TRBD1 (6 bases). Germline lookup yields CDR1 MNHNS and CDR2 SASEGT. The CDR3 runs 15 residues. Trimming took 6 bases from V and 0 from J, leaving 14 bases between them. The CDR3 DNA reads as TGTGCCAGCAGGGACAACAGGGCCGTGAACACTGAAGCTTTCTTT. It yields the protein CASRDNRAVNTEAFF.

This chain joins TRBV5-4 and TRBJ2-3; D not resolved. CDR1 is SGHNT, CDR2 YYREEE, per germline (reference sequence). V was cut by 3 bases and J by 1 base, with 15 bases left in between. This CDR3 is 16 amino acids long. CDR3 protein: CASSSASARGTDTQYF. The CDR3 coding sequence is TGTGCCAGCAGCTCCGCCAGCGCCCGAGGCACAGATACGCAGTATTTT.

This clonotype was observed a handful of times. V is TRBV4-2 and J is TRBJ1-1; 10 bases match TRBD1. Germline V gives CDR1 LGHNA, CDR2 YNFKEQ. This CDR3 is built from 16 residues. Trimming cost V 4 bases and J 1 base; bases outside gene matches: 6. CDR3 amino acids: CASSPAGTGANTEAFF. The CDR3 bases are TGTGCCAGCAGCCCCGCCGGGACAGGGGCGAACACTGAAGCTTTCTTT.

Many counts were recorded for this clonotype. This rearrangement joins TRBV7-2 to TRBJ2-1; TRBD2 matches at 15 bases. J lost 5 bases, V lost 5 bases, and 16 bases had no gene match. The CDR3 extends over 20 amino acids. The germline V gene has CDR1 SGHTA and CDR2 FQGNSA. CDR3 in amino acids: CASSRLGLAGGSENNNEQFF. CDR3 nucleotides: TGTGCCAGCAGCCGCCTGGGACTAGCGGGGGGCTCCGAAAATAACAATGAGCAGTTCTTC.

Many counts were recorded for this clonotype. The rearrangement uses TRBV30 and TRBJ1-5, with D uncertain. The V end was cut by 3 bases, the J end by 5 bases, with 14 bases between. Per the germline V gene, CDR1 is GTSNPN and CDR2 is SVGIG (reference sequence). The CDR3 spans 14 residues. CDR3 sequence (DNA): TGTGCCTGGAGCGGGAACCCCGATTATCAGCCCCAGCATTTT. As protein: CAWSGNPDYQPQHF. The full variable domain, rest sourced from reference TRBV30 and TRBJ1-5, is SQTIHQWPATLVQPVGSPLSLECTVEGTSNPNLYWYRQAAGRGLQLLFYSVGIGQISSEVPQNLSASRPQDRQFILSSKKLLLSDSGFYLCAWSGNPDYQPQHFGDGTRLSIL.

In this sample, this clonotype turned up many times. The V gene is TRBV19, the J gene TRBJ2-5; D gene uncertain. V was cut by 2 bases and J by 1 base, with 8 bases left in between. Germline CDR1 reads LNHDA; CDR2 reads SQIVND (reference sequence). The CDR3 contains 14 residues. The CDR3 sequence: CASSIRHSQETQYF. Here the CDR3 DNA reads TGTGCCAGTAGTATACGTCACAGCCAAGAGACCCAGTACTTC.

Of note for this clonotype: Because the CDR3 is missing its conserved closing phenylalanine or tryptophan, this is likely a read error. The chain has TRBV30 and TRBJ2-7; no reliable D call. V dropped 2 bases and J dropped 3 bases, with 5 bases sitting between them. Germline values: CDR1 GTSNPN, CDR2 SVGIG (reference sequence). The CDR3 extends over 11 amino acids. The chain's CDR3 is CAWSTVYEQYL. The CDR3 nucleotides read TGTGCCTGGAGTACAGTCTACGAGCAGTACCTC.

Only a few counts were recorded for this clonotype. DNA of the CDR3: TGTGCCAGCAGCGTAGGTGGGGGACAGGGCGAGACCCAGTACTTC. This sequence encodes CASSVGGGQGETQYF. J is TRBJ2-5 and V is TRBV9; 9 positions match TRBD1. The V and J ends lost 0 bases and 5 bases, in that order; junction bases with no gene match: 5. The length of the CDR3 is 15 residues. The germline V gene encodes CDR1 SGDLS and CDR2 YYNGEE.

This clonotype was seen many times. The V call is TRBV5-1, the J call TRBJ2-7; 7 bases are shared with TRBD1. The germline gives CDR1 SGHRS, CDR2 YFSETQ. The V segment lost 4 bases and the J segment 3 bases; nucleotides outside the gene matches: 10. The CDR3 loop spans 15 amino acids. For the CDR3, the DNA is TGCGCCAGCAGCGATAAGGGGGCCAAAGACTACGAGCAGTACTTC. Translated, it gives CASSDKGAKDYEQYF.

This clonotype occurred many times. The genes are TRBV6-6 and TRBJ2-4, with D possibly TRBD2 on 6 matching bases. The CDR3 has 15 amino acids. The germline gives CDR1 MNHNY, CDR2 SVGAGI (reference sequence). V gave up 2 bases and J gave up 4 bases, with 12 bases separating them. CDR3 bases: TGTGCCAGCAGTTACCCCGGGACTCTGAAAAACATTCAGTACTTC. It translates to CASSYPGTLKNIQYF.

This clonotype appeared many times. The V gene is TRBV7-6, the J gene TRBJ2-3; D not certain. This CDR3 has 14 amino acids. V dropped 3 bases and J dropped 2 bases, with 9 bases sitting between them. Germline-derived CDR1 and CDR2 are SGHVS and FNYEAQ. The chain's CDR3 is CASSLGLLTDTQYF. CDR3 nucleotide sequence: TGTGCCAGCAGCTTGGGCCTCCTCACAGATACGCAGTATTTT.

This clonotype was detected many times. V usage is TRBV5-1 and J usage is TRBJ1-6; D is unresolved. CDR3 size: 14 residues. CDR1 SGHRS and CDR2 YFSETQ come from the germline V gene. Trimming left V 4 bases short and J 7 bases short, with 12 bases between. This CDR3 reads CASSTDLYNSPLHF. The CDR3, as DNA: TGCGCCAGCAGCACCGATCTATACAATTCACCCCTCCACTTT.

The table lists this clonotype with many counts. The rearrangement links TRBV18 to TRBJ2-5, with 8 bases aligning to TRBD1. Per germline, CDR1 KGHSH and CDR2 LQKENI. There are 17 residues in the CDR3. V lost 3 bases and J lost 4; bases outside the gene matches: 13. For the CDR3, the DNA is TGTGCCAGCTCACCGTGGATGAGACAGGGGACGTCAGAGACCCAGTACTTC. This gives the protein CASSPWMRQGTSETQYF. Using reference TRBV18 and TRBJ2-5 for the parts outside the CDR3, the full variable domain is NAGVMQNPRHLVRRRGQEARLRCSPMKGHSHVYWYRQLPEEGLKFMVYLQKENIIDESGMPKERFSAEFPKEGPSILRIQQVVRGDSAAYFCASSPWMRQGTSETQYFGPGTRLLVL.

This clonotype occurred many times. The chain employs TRBV6-5 and TRBJ1-6, with D possibly TRBD1 on 6 matching bases. Germline CDR1 and CDR2: MNHEY and SVGAGI. Trimming removed 4 bases at V and 7 bases at J, with 11 bases between. This CDR3 has 14 residues. CDR3 protein: CASSLNRVNSPLHF. For the CDR3, the DNA is TGTGCCAGCAGTTTAAACAGGGTAAATTCACCCCTCCACTTT.

For this clonotype: Possible read error: a much larger clone is one base away. This chain links TRBV9 with TRBJ2-1; D is possibly TRBD1 (6 bases). The CDR3 spans 17 residues. Germline V gives CDR1 SGDLS, CDR2 YYNGEE. The CDR3 coding sequence is TGTGCCAGCAGCCCATTATCCCGGACAGCTATCTACAATGTGCAGTTCTTC. Translated: CASSPLSRTAIYNVQFF.

Ten or more counts support this clonotype. DNA of the CDR3: TGTGCCAGCCGCAAGGGGGCCTGGGCCAACGTCCTGACTTTC. Translated: CASRKGAWANVLTF. V and J are TRBV28 and TRBJ2-6; 7 bases map to TRBD1. Germline-derived CDR1 and CDR2 are MDHEN and SYDVKM. Germline trimming cut 8 bases from V and 5 bases from J; bases unmatched to any gene: 6. The CDR3 loop spans 14 amino acids.

This clonotype was observed many times. The chain uses TRBV3-1 and TRBJ1-2; D might be TRBD1 (6 bases). Trimming took off 9 bases at V and 4 bases at J, with 18 bases between the two ends. Germline loops: CDR1 LGHDT, CDR2 YNNKEL (reference sequence). The CDR3 runs to 14 residues. The CDR3 bases are TGTGCCAGTACTCGGGGGCGCCATGGCTATGGCTACACCTTC. Its protein product is CASTRGRHGYGYTF.

This clonotype has at least ten counts. CDR3 nucleotide sequence: TGTGCCAGCAGCAGGGAACAACAAGAGACCCAGTACTTC. Translated, it gives CASSREQQETQYF. The chain joins TRBV7-2 to TRBJ2-5; D ambiguous. Trimming left V 5 bases short and J 2 bases short, with 9 bases between. There are 13 residues in the CDR3. CDR1 and CDR2 from the germline V gene are SGHTA and FQGNSA. The full variable domain, completed using reference TRBV7-2 and TRBJ2-5, is GAGVSQSPSNKVTEKGKDVELRCDPISGHTALYWYRQSLGQGLEFLIYFQGNSAPDKSGLPSDRFSAERTGGSVSTLTIQRTQQEDSAVYLCASSREQQETQYFGPGTRLLVL.

This chain connects TRBV28 to TRBJ2-7, with D unclear. V lost 1 base and J 7 bases, leaving 14 bases between the germline ends. This CDR3 contains 14 residues. Germline V gene lookup returns CDR1 MDHEN and CDR2 SYDVKM. The CDR3 region has the DNA TGTGCCAGCAGTTTATCCGGCGTTGGGTGGGAGCAGTACTTC. Translating it yields CASSLSGVGWEQYF.

This clonotype was picked up many times. The chain employs TRBV5-4 and TRBJ2-1; 9 bases fit TRBD1. CDR3 length: 13 amino acids. V was pared by 5 bases and J by 10 bases, with 7 bases of the junction left unmatched. From germline, CDR1 is SGHNT and CDR2 YYREEE (reference sequence). CDR3 sequence: CASSKQGAQEQFF. The CDR3 DNA sequence: TGTGCCAGCAGTAAACAGGGGGCCCAAGAGCAGTTCTTC.